The subject of this entry is one TCR beta chain. These data belong to a study of shared clonotypes between healthy human individuals. Trimming shortened V by 4 bases and J by 0 bases, and 10 bases separated the two germline ends. Looked up from germline, CDR1 is SGHVS and CDR2 is FQNEAQ. The CDR3 loop spans 14 amino acids. The repertoire was sequenced with immunoSEQ multiplex PCR; TCRdb's copy has only in-frame clones and lacks some. The table records around 530,000 clones, about 80% of them present only once. The sequenced material came from PBMCs. The TCR comes from a woman in her thirties or forties in good health. Some clones in this sample may be carry-over from other donors' samples. This sequence joins TRBV7-8 and TRBJ2-7, with D uncertain. In DNA form, the CDR3 reads TGTGCCAGCAGCTCCAAACGCACCTCCTACGAGCAGTACTTC. Encoded protein: CASSSKRTSYEQYF.